The following is a T cell receptor (beta chain) sequence with its context. Profiled with immunoSEQ multiplex PCR; TCRdb holds only in-frame clones, not every one. The data contain over 350,000 clones, around 95% of them singletons. V was clipped by 2 bases and J by 5 bases, with 16 bases between them. In germline, CDR1 is MNHNY, CDR2 SVGAGI (reference sequence). CDR3 length equals 16 residues. This entry belongs to a study of shared T cell receptors in the human thymus. Sequenced: thymocytes. The sequence derives from a human donor. The genes are TRBV6-6 and TRBJ1-5; weak D call: TRBD1 (6 bases). CDR3 nucleotide sequence: TGTGCCAGCAGTTACAAGCCGGGGCAGGGGCATCAGCCCCAGCATTTT. Residues: CASSYKPGQGHQPQHF.